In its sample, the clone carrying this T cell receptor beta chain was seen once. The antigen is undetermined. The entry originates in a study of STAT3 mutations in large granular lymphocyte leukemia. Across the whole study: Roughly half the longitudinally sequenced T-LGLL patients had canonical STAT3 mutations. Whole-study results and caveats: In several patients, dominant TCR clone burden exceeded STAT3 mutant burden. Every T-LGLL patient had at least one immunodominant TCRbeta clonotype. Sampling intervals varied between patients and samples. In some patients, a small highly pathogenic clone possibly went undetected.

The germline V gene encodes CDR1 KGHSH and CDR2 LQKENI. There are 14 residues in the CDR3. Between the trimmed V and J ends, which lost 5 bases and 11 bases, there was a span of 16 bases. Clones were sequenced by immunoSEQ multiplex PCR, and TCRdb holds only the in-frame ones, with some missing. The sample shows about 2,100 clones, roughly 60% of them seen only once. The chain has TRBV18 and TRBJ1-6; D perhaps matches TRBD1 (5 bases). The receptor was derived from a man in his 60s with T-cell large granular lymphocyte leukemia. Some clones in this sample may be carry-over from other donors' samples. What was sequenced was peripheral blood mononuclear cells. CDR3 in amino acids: CASSKERGLPPLHF. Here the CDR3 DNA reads TGTGCCAGCTCAAAAGAGAGGGGACTGCCACCCCTCCACTTT.